This TCR beta chain was obtained from a study of control samples from healthy donors and cancer patients. Profiling relied on immunoSEQ multiplex PCR, and the TCRdb table lists in-frame clones only, not all of them. The table has over 150,000 clones, about 92% seen once. This TCR came from a young man in good health. Sequenced input: blood.

CDR3 in DNA: TGTGCCATCAGTGAGTCGTTCAGGGAGGGCACAGATACGCAGTATTTT. Translated, it gives CAISESFREGTDTQYF. The chain employs TRBV10-3 and TRBJ2-3, with D perhaps TRBD2 (6 bases). Trimming shortened V by 0 bases and J by 1 base, and 11 bases separated the two germline ends. This CDR3 has 16 amino acids. CDR1 ENHRY and CDR2 SYGVKD come from the germline V gene.